The 31 T cell receptor beta chains given below trace back to one sample, sequenced in a study of OX40 agonist ivuxolimab in advanced cancers. Generated by immunoSEQ multiplex PCR, the TCRdb table keeps only in-frame clones and is missing some. The sample lists about 73,000 clones, roughly 86% seen once, with 0.6% to 0.75% in the top ten. The sample was CD4+ or CD8+ T cells sorted from blood, taken in a trial of the OX40 agonist ivuxolimab. These receptors all stem from an adult with an advanced solid tumor such as melanoma, head and neck, liver or kidney cancer.

The genes are TRBV15 and TRBJ2-5; 7 bases are shared with TRBD2. The CDR3 has 13 amino acids. The V and J ends lost 5 bases and 7 bases, in that order; junction bases with no gene match: 7. Germline CDR1 is LNHNV and CDR2 is YYDKDF (reference sequence). The CDR3 loop reads CATSPTSEATQYF. The CDR3 nucleotides read TGTGCCACCAGCCCCACTAGCGAGGCGACCCAGTACTTC.

CDR3 nucleotide sequence: TGTGCCAGCAGTTTTGGCAGTAGGGATCAGCCCCAGCATTTT. This translates into CASSFGSRDQPQHF. The rearrangement uses TRBV27 and TRBJ1-5; no firm D call. The CDR3 loop spans 14 amino acids. Germline values: CDR1 MNHEY, CDR2 SMNVEV (reference sequence). The V end was cut by 3 bases, the J end by 5 bases, with 11 bases between.

The gene calls are TRBV27 and TRBJ2-5; D is tentatively TRBD1 or TRBD2 (6 bases each). CDR3 length: 16 amino acids. The germline V gene has CDR1 MNHEY and CDR2 SMNVEV (reference sequence). The V and J ends lost 3 bases and 5 bases respectively, with 19 bases between them. The CDR3: CASSLLEGGGRETQYF. CDR3 nucleotide sequence: TGTGCCAGCAGTTTGTTAGAGGGGGGCGGACGGGAGACCCAGTACTTC.

This clone is judged medium-sized. The chain employs TRBV19 and TRBJ2-2; D gene uncertain. Germline assignment: CDR1 LNHDA and CDR2 SQIVND (reference sequence). This CDR3 comprises 13 residues. V gave up 7 bases and J gave up 4 bases, with 10 bases separating them. In DNA form, the CDR3 reads TGTGCCAGTATTTTGGTAGGCACCGGGGAGCTGTTTTTT. Translating gives CASILVGTGELFF.

The chain joins TRBV7-9 to TRBJ1-2, with 8 bases that match TRBD1. The CDR3 is 14 residues long. CDR1 and CDR2 (germline): SEHNR, FQNEAQ (reference sequence). Trimming removed 8 bases from V and 2 bases from J; junction bases left unmatched: 7. CDR3 bases: TGTGCCAGCTTAAGGACAGGGATGAACTATGGCTACACCTTC. It translates to CASLRTGMNYGYTF. The entire variable domain, with the rest obtained from reference TRBV7-9 and TRBJ1-2, is as follows: DTGVSQNPRHKITKRGQNVTFRCDPISEHNRLYWYRQTLGQGPEFLTYFQNEAQLEKSRLLSDRFSAERPKGSFSTLEIQRTEQGDSAMYLCASLRTGMNYGYTFGSGTRLTVV.

The chain combines TRBV19 with TRBJ1-2; D perhaps matches TRBD1 (6 bases). The ends were cut back, 4 bases at V and 2 bases at J, with 8 bases in the middle. The CDR3 totals 13 residues. CDR1 is LNHDA and CDR2 is SQIVND in the germline V gene (reference sequence). The CDR3 protein is CASSSTGNYGYTF. The CDR3 nucleotides read TGTGCCAGTAGTAGCACAGGGAACTATGGCTACACCTTC.

The chain links TRBV4-1 to TRBJ1-1; 9 nucleotides agree with TRBD1. J gave up 3 bases and V 0 bases, and 11 bases lay outside the gene matches. Germline V CDR1 and CDR2: MGHRA, YSYEKL. The CDR3 spans 18 residues. The CDR3 DNA reads TGCGCCAGCAGCCAAGACGGGACAGGGTCATTGGCGGACACTGAAGCTTTCTTT. It specifies CASSQDGTGSLADTEAFF.

J is TRBJ1-3 and V is TRBV5-1, with D maybe TRBD1 (6 bases). The V end was cut by 4 bases, the J end by 4 bases, with 12 bases between. CDR1 and CDR2 from the germline V gene are SGHRS and YFSETQ. There are 14 residues in the CDR3. CDR3 in amino acids: CASSNPGAGNTIYF. Written as DNA, the CDR3 is TGCGCCAGCAGCAACCCAGGGGCCGGAAACACCATATATTTT.

The rearrangement links TRBV27 to TRBJ1-5, with 9 bases that match TRBD1. Germline CDR1 reads MNHEY; CDR2 reads SMNVEV (reference sequence). Losses at the gene ends were 2 bases for V and 2 bases for J; bases not matched to a gene: 7. The CDR3 has 17 amino acids. CDR3 DNA: TGTGCCAGCAGTTTAGGGGGGACAGGGTATGGCAATCAGCCCCAGCATTTT. It codes for CASSLGGTGYGNQPQHF.

On this clone itself: Other DNA sequences within the sample encode an identical CDR3. The rearrangement links TRBV10-3 to TRBJ1-5, with TRBD1 matching 8 bases. CDR3 length: 15 residues. The germline V gene encodes CDR1 ENHRY and CDR2 SYGVKD. After removal of 2 bases from V and 3 bases from J, the junction contained 3 bases not matched to a gene. The CDR3 loop is CAISERTGYNQPQHF. The DNA for the CDR3 is TGTGCCATCAGTGAGAGGACAGGGTACAATCAGCCCCAGCATTTT.

The chain recombines TRBV7-2 with TRBJ1-3; no clear D gene. The germline CDR1 and CDR2 sequences are SGHTA and FQGNSA. Trimming took 5 bases from V and 0 from J, leaving 8 bases between them. The CDR3 runs 14 residues. CDR3 in amino acids: CASSITLSGNTIYF. The CDR3 nucleotides read TGTGCCAGCAGCATTACCCTCTCTGGAAACACCATATATTTT.

This chain joins TRBV19 and TRBJ1-5; TRBD1 matches 8 bases. CDR3 length: 14 amino acids. Germline V lookup: CDR1 LNHDA, CDR2 SQIVND (reference sequence). J lost 1 base, V lost 9 bases, and 5 bases had no gene match. This CDR3 reads CASTRDRSNQPQHF. The CDR3 region has the DNA TGTGCCAGCACTAGGGACAGGAGCAATCAGCCCCAGCATTTT. The full variable domain, completed using reference TRBV19 and TRBJ1-5, is DGGITQSPKYLFRKEGQNVTLSCEQNLNHDAMYWYRQDPGQGLRLIYYSQIVNDFQKGDIAEGYSVSREKKESFPLTVTSAQKNPTAFYLCASTRDRSNQPQHFGDGTRLSIL.

The chain links TRBV5-1 to TRBJ1-2; tentatively, D is TRBD1 (5 bases). CDR3 length: 12 amino acids. Trimming shortened V by 3 bases and J by 4 bases, and 7 bases separated the two germline ends. Germline CDR1 SGHRS, CDR2 YFSETQ. CDR3 coding DNA: TGCGCCAGCAGCTCCGGGGGCTATGGCTACACCTTC. This encodes CASSSGGYGYTF.

The J gene is TRBJ1-1, the V gene TRBV6-1; D gene uncertain. The germline V gene encodes CDR1 MNHNS and CDR2 SASEGT. The CDR3 has 14 residues. Between the trimmed V and J ends, which lost 10 bases and 10 bases, there was a span of 25 bases. The CDR3 sequence: CATNTERRILGAFF. The CDR3 DNA is TGTGCCACCAATACCGAACGCAGGATACTGGGAGCTTTCTTT.

The chain joins TRBV7-9 to TRBJ2-1, with TRBD2 matching over 10 bases. The CDR3 extends over 15 amino acids. The V segment lost 7 bases and the J segment 3 bases; nucleotides outside the gene matches: 6. The germline gives CDR1 SEHNR, CDR2 FQNEAQ (reference sequence). This CDR3 reads CASISAGGRYNEQFF. The CDR3, as DNA: TGTGCCAGCATCTCAGCGGGGGGGCGCTACAATGAGCAGTTCTTC.

The V call is TRBV4-1, the J call TRBJ2-7; 9 bases match TRBD1. The CDR3 runs to 15 residues. Unmatched junction bases numbered 4, after V lost 3 bases and J lost 1 base. Germline-derived CDR1 and CDR2 are MGHRA and YSYEKL. CDR3 bases: TGCGCCAGCAGCCATACGACAGGGGGTTCCTACGAGCAGTACTTC. This sequence encodes CASSHTTGGSYEQYF.

The chain employs TRBV28 and TRBJ1-1, with D perhaps matching TRBD1 (6 bases). Trimming left V 3 bases short and J 6 bases short, with 14 bases between. Germline V gene sequence: CDR1 MDHEN, CDR2 SYDVKM. The CDR3 spans 14 residues. Here the CDR3 reads CASSFRTVMPEAFF. The CDR3, as DNA: TGTGCCAGCAGTTTCCGGACAGTGATGCCTGAAGCTTTCTTT.

CDR3 region: CASSSEGVGNSPLHF. The CDR3 coding sequence is TGCGCCAGCAGCTCGGAAGGAGTCGGTAATTCACCCCTCCACTTT. The chain employs TRBV5-1 and TRBJ1-6, with D unclear. The ends were cut back, 3 bases at V and 6 bases at J, with 13 bases in the middle. Germline V CDR1 and CDR2: SGHRS, YFSETQ. This CDR3 spans 15 amino acids.

The CDR3 DNA sequence: TGCGCCAGCAGCCAACTTCGACAGGGGGACTACGAGCAGTACTTC. Its translation: CASSQLRQGDYEQYF. V and J are TRBV4-3 and TRBJ2-7; 9 nucleotides align to TRBD1. CDR1 is LGHNA and CDR2 is YSLEER in the germline V gene. V lost 2 bases to trimming and J lost 3 bases; unmatched junction nucleotides: 5. The CDR3 runs to 15 residues.

The rearrangement uses TRBV28 and TRBJ2-7; 7 nucleotides align to TRBD1. From germline, CDR1 is MDHEN and CDR2 SYDVKM. CDR3 size: 15 residues. The trim removed 5 bases at V and 6 bases at J, leaving 13 bases unmatched. The CDR3 loop is CASSPMRGQGGEQYF. The DNA for the CDR3 is TGTGCCAGCAGTCCCATGAGGGGGCAAGGAGGCGAGCAGTACTTC. Combining the CDR3 with reference TRBV28 and TRBJ2-7 gives the whole variable domain DVKVTQSSRYLVKRTGEKVFLECVQDMDHENMFWYRQDPGLGLRLIYFSYDVKMKEKGDIPEGYSVSREKKERFSLILESASTNQTSMYLCASSPMRGQGGEQYFGPGTRLTVT.

This sequence joins TRBV5-5 and TRBJ2-2; D might be TRBD2 (6 bases). CDR3 length: 16 residues. V was cut by 5 bases and J by 0 bases, with 14 bases left in between. Germline assignment: CDR1 SGHKS and CDR2 YYEKEE (reference sequence). CDR3 bases: TGTGCCAGCAGACCTCGGGACTCCCCGAACACCGGGGAGCTGTTTTTT. Translation gives CASRPRDSPNTGELFF.

CDR3 protein: CASSVEAGTSTDTQYF. The CDR3, as DNA: TGTGCCAGCAGCGTAGAAGCGGGAACTAGCACAGATACGCAGTATTTT. This chain uses TRBV9 with TRBJ2-3; 7 bases line up with TRBD2. V shed 0 bases, J shed 0 bases, and the junction held 4 bases outside the gene matches. CDR3 length equals 16 residues. Germline assignment: CDR1 SGDLS and CDR2 YYNGEE. The full variable domain, in which reference TRBV9 and TRBJ2-3 provide the parts outside the CDR3, is DSGVTQTPKHLITATGQRVTLRCSPRSGDLSVYWYQQSLDQGLQFLIQYYNGEERAKGNILERFSAQQFPDLHSELNLSSLELGDSALYFCASSVEAGTSTDTQYFGPGTRLTVL.

This clone was found once. Other DNA sequences of this sample code for an identical CDR3. This rearrangement joins TRBV5-1 to TRBJ2-2; D remains ambiguous. This CDR3 is 14 amino acids long. CDR1 and CDR2 from the germline V gene are SGHRS and YFSETQ. The V gene lost 0 bases and the J gene lost 2 bases, with 5 bases spanning the gap. The CDR3 DNA is TGCGCCAGCAGCTTGGGTGGAAACACCGGGGAGCTGTTTTTT. Encoded protein: CASSLGGNTGELFF.

The genes are TRBV10-3 and TRBJ1-5; 8 bases line up with TRBD1. V trimming: 4 bases; J trimming: 5 bases; junction bases outside the gene matches: 4. The CDR3 is 14 amino acids. Germline CDR1 ENHRY, CDR2 SYGVKD. The CDR3 sequence is CAISVGQGDQPQHF. CDR3 nucleotides: TGTGCCATCAGTGTAGGACAGGGCGATCAGCCCCAGCATTTT.

The chain links TRBV19 to TRBJ2-2, with D unresolved. Germline values: CDR1 LNHDA, CDR2 SQIVND (reference sequence). There are 17 residues in the CDR3. V was clipped by 5 bases and J by 3 bases, with 19 bases between them. This CDR3 reads CASSLLSTQVYTGELFF. The CDR3 DNA reads as TGTGCCAGTAGTCTATTATCCACCCAGGTCTACACCGGGGAGCTGTTTTTT.

V and J are TRBV19 and TRBJ2-2, with D tentatively TRBD1 (5 bases). Germline assignment: CDR1 LNHDA and CDR2 SQIVND (reference sequence). Trimming stripped 1 base from V and 3 bases from J, with 6 bases between. This CDR3 comprises 14 residues. The CDR3 nucleotides are TGTGCCAGTAGTATAGCGACAGACACCGGGGAGCTGTTTTTT. Encoded protein: CASSIATDTGELFF.

The gene calls are TRBV25-1 and TRBJ1-6; unclear D gene. V shed 3 bases and J shed 7 bases, with 10 bases lying between them. The CDR3 has 14 residues. CDR1 and CDR2 (germline): MGHDK, SYGVNS. Here the CDR3 DNA reads TGTGCCAGCAGTGAGGCAGGCCTAAATTCACCCCTCCACTTT. The encoded protein is CASSEAGLNSPLHF.

The chain carries TRBV9 and TRBJ2-3; 10 bases fit TRBD1. The CDR3 extends over 20 amino acids. Per the germline V gene, CDR1 is SGDLS and CDR2 is YYNGEE. Trimming at V came to 4 bases and at J to 4 bases, leaving 21 bases not matched to a gene. The CDR3 loop is CASSTYRDRGGTTFADTQYF. CDR3 DNA sequence: TGTGCCAGCAGCACTTACCGGGACAGGGGCGGGACCACATTCGCAGATACGCAGTATTTT.

The chain has TRBV28 and TRBJ1-3; TRBD1 agrees at 7 bases. The CDR3 consists of 11 residues. V gave up 2 bases and J gave up 13 bases; unmatched junction bases: 2. CDR1 is MDHEN, CDR2 SYDVKM, per germline. In DNA, the CDR3 is TGTGCCAGCAGTTTAAGGGGGCGGATATATTTT. Protein: CASSLRGRIYF. Supplemented by reference TRBV28 and TRBJ1-3, the full variable domain reads DVKVTQSSRYLVKRTGEKVFLECVQDMDHENMFWYRQDPGLGLRLIYFSYDVKMKEKGDIPEGYSVSREKKERFSLILESASTNQTSMYLCASSLRGRIYFGEGSWLTVV.

The genes are TRBV27 and TRBJ1-5; D call uncertain. V was clipped by 4 bases and J by 4 bases, with 11 bases between them. Germline CDR1 and CDR2: MNHEY and SMNVEV (reference sequence). This CDR3 region has 14 residues. The CDR3 loop reads CASSSRRTNQPQHF. The CDR3 DNA sequence: TGTGCCAGCAGTTCCCGACGGACGAATCAGCCCCAGCATTTT.

CDR3 coding DNA: TGCGCCAGCAGCTTGGCGGCGGGGGGGAGCGGCTACACCTTC. Translating it yields CASSLAAGGSGYTF. The chain combines TRBV5-1 with TRBJ1-2, with D tentatively TRBD1 (5 bases). The V and J ends lost 0 bases and 8 bases respectively, with 14 bases between them. Germline V gene lookup returns CDR1 SGHRS and CDR2 YFSETQ. This CDR3 region has 14 residues. Combining the CDR3 with reference TRBV5-1 and TRBJ1-2 gives the whole variable domain KAGVTQTPRYLIKTRGQQVTLSCSPISGHRSVSWYQQTPGQGLQFLFEYFSETQRNKGNFPGRFSGRQFSNSRSEMNVSTLELGDSALYLCASSLAAGGSGYTFGSGTRLTVV.